The clone carrying this T cell receptor beta chain was seen a handful of times. The antigen is not known. The sample comes from a study of post-analysis software for immune sequencing data. Tagging with unique molecular identifiers was a feature of the TCR beta cDNA libraries. Each batch of about 0.95 to 10 million T cells produced roughly 450,000 cDNA molecules. TCRdb reanalysed the PCR reads using MiXCR and keeps one entry per CDR3 protein. This sample yields about 560,000 distinct CDR3 sequences, of which around 44% are seen a single time; approximately 1.7% belongs to the top ten. CDR3 size: 15 residues. Per germline, CDR1 ENHRY and CDR2 SYGVKD. The V and J ends lost 6 bases and 11 bases, in that order; junction bases with no gene match: 14. General study findings and limits: A few TRBV segments occurring more often in patients than controls included TRBV5-6, TRBV5-1 and TRBV20-1. Significantly decreased normalized Chao1 diversity was recorded for multiple sclerosis patients relative to controls. With F measure, samples from one preparation batch clustered together strongly.

This TCR was recovered from a girl aged 5 to 17 with multiple sclerosis. Sequencing was carried out using blood. The rearrangement joins TRBV10-3 to TRBJ1-5; the match to TRBD1 covers 9 bases. CDR3 coding DNA: TGTGCCATCAGCCGAGGACAGGGGACGATGTTGACCCAGCATTTT. It is translated as CAISRGQGTMLTQHF.